These T cell receptor beta chains were read from a single sample in a study of cytomegalovirus exposure and HLA in healthy donors. TCRdb's table, derived via immunoSEQ multiplex PCR, lists solely in-frame clones and lacks some. The sample includes some 200,000 clones, roughly four fifths of them seen just once. The sample consisted of PBMCs. Receptor source: a woman in her 30s in good health and CMV-seronegative. CDR3s include the opening cysteine and the closing phenylalanine or tryptophan. Each record gives: V gene, J gene, CDR3 protein.

V: TRBV7-9
J: TRBJ1-4
CDR3: CASSLDATGDEKLFF

V: TRBV7-2
J: TRBJ1-1
CDR3: CASSAQTRRCLF

V: TRBV28
J: TRBJ1-2
CDR3: CASTRTGVRYGYTF

V: TRBV5-1
J: TRBJ2-7
CDR3: CASSLGQGSGYEQYF

V: TRBV6-6
J: TRBJ2-7
CDR3: CASSLSTDEQYF

V: TRBV7-2
J: TRBJ2-1
CDR3: CASSLGAGSSYNEQFF

V: TRBV7-9
J: TRBJ1-1
CDR3: CASSSYTEAFF

V: TRBV2
J: TRBJ1-2
CDR3: CASSPRGSPGDYGYTF

V: TRBV19
J: TRBJ1-6
CDR3: CASSIIWGANSPLHF

V: TRBV18
J: TRBJ2-5
CDR3: CASSPDRETQYF